This T cell receptor beta chain was sequenced for a study of OX40 agonist ivuxolimab in advanced cancers. As for the study in general: Three patients, one with hepatocellular carcinoma and two with cutaneous melanoma, responded partially. Points from the study as a whole: Low levels of normalized T-cell clonal expansion also appeared in some nonresponders.

After removal of 6 bases from V and 7 bases from J, the junction contained 10 bases not matched to a gene. This CDR3 is 14 amino acids long. In germline, CDR1 is SQVTM, CDR2 ANQGSEA. Cycle 7 day 1, cycle 4 day 1, and baseline were the timepoints at which blood was sampled. Clones were read by immunoSEQ multiplex PCR, and TCRdb kept only the in-frame ones, dropping some. The sample lists tens of thousands of clones, roughly 89% occurring once. Concerning this clone itself: What it recognizes is unknown.

The source is an adult with an advanced solid tumor such as melanoma, head and neck, liver or kidney cancer. This sample comprised CD4+ or CD8+ T cells sorted from blood, obtained in a trial of the OX40 agonist ivuxolimab. The chain couples TRBV29-1 to TRBJ2-5; 11 positions match TRBD1. The CDR3 spells CSVRTGGVRGTQYF. The CDR3 nucleotides read TGCAGCGTACGGACAGGGGGCGTAAGGGGGACCCAGTACTTC.